The clone carrying this TCR beta chain was counted at least ten times. The antigen is not known. The germline gene is not matched at one end of the junction; a read error may be the cause. Building the TCR beta libraries relied on iRepertoire HTBI primers, and CDR3 regions underwent Arm-PCR. TCRdb independently ran MiXCR on the multiplex PCR reads; one entry per CDR3 protein. The table records 400,000 to 450,000 distinct CDR3 sequences, over 15% of them present only once. The CDR3 extends over 14 amino acids. The germline gives CDR1 SGHRS, CDR2 YFSETQ. Time point here: newly diagnosed GD, antithyroid drugs for less than 3 months. PBMC RNA was the source of the TCR library. The entry originates in a study of regulatory T cells in long-lasting Graves disease. Study conclusions and caveats: Accuracy was perhaps lowered by the small sample size. The analysis examined peripheral blood only and excluded thyroid tissue.

This sample also belongs to another study, concerning T cells in Graves' hyperthyroidism and ophthalmopathy.

The V call is TRBV5-1, the J call TRBJ2-5; D is unresolved. Source: peripheral blood mononuclear cells (PBMCs), taken at new diagnosis, from a patient treated with antithyroid drugs. The TCR originated in a woman aged 30 to 39 with Graves disease. The CDR3, as DNA: TGTGCCAGCAGCTTAACTTCAGTCCAAGAGACCCAGTACTTC. It yields the protein CASSLTSVQETQYF.